These T cell receptor beta chains were read from a single sample in a study of T cells in Graves' hyperthyroidism and ophthalmopathy. TCRdb fed the multiplex PCR reads into MiXCR, producing one record per CDR3 protein. The data hold hundreds of thousands of distinct CDR3 sequences, with 11% to 15% observed a single time. Material for sequencing was blood. These TCRs come from a woman in her 30s with Graves' hyperthyroidism that later progressed to Graves' ophthalmopathy. CDR3s include the opening cysteine and the closing phenylalanine or tryptophan. D genes are given only for firm matches. Clone size is shown for a subset of rows, as once, few, many or a class of expanded clone.

TGTGCCAGCAGCTTGGGGCAGGGCATCGGGTATGGCTACACCTTC,CASSLGQGIGYGYTF,many,15,TRBV5-8,TRBJ1-2,NA
TGTGCCAGCAGCCAAGATCCGGCGACGGTCCTTCAAGAGACCCAGTACTTC,CASSQDPATVLQETQYF,many,17,TRBV3-1,TRBJ2-5,NA
TGTGCCAGCAGCTTGGAGTCCGAGCAGTACTTC,CASSLESEQYF,NA,11,TRBV7-9,TRBJ2-7,NA
TGCGCCAGCAGCATTGGGGGGGACTTGGGCCAAGAGACCCAGTACTTC,CASSIGGDLGQETQYF,NA,16,TRBV5-1,TRBJ2-5,TRBD2
TGTGCCAGCTTCCTAGACCAGCGGGGCTACAATGAGCAGTTCTTC,CASFLDQRGYNEQFF,many,15,TRBV18,TRBJ2-1,TRBD2
TGTGCCAGCAGCGAAAAAAGTGGGGGGGCCGGAGAGACCCAGTACTTC,CASSEKSGGAGETQYF,many,16,TRBV25-1,TRBJ2-5,NA
TGTGCCTGGATAAAAAGGGGCAACTACGAGCAGTACTTC,CAWIKRGNYEQYF,many,13,TRBV30,TRBJ2-7,NA
TGTGCCAGCAGCTTAGGGGAGGGAAAGCGTTGGAGAGAGTACACGCAGTATTTT,CASSLGEGKRWREYTQYF,NA,18,TRBV11-2,TRBJ2-3,TRBD2
TGCAGCGTTAGAGGGGCTGGAAACACCATATATTTT,CSVRGAGNTIYF,many,12,TRBV29-1,TRBJ1-3,NA
TGTGCCAGCAGCCAAGTATCCCGGCTGACAGGGAGAAGGAGAAATGAGCAGTTCTTC,CASSQVSRLTGRRRNEQFF,many,19,TRBV14,TRBJ2-1,TRBD1
TGTGCCAGCAGCTTAATGGGGGGAGGGGTCCAAGAGACCCAGTACTTC,CASSLMGGGVQETQYF,many,16,TRBV7-3,TRBJ2-5,TRBD2
TGTGCCAGCAGCTTAGGGACTAGCGCAGATACGCAGTATTTT,CASSLGTSADTQYF,few,14,TRBV7-3,TRBJ2-3,TRBD2
TGTGCCAGCAGTTTACCCAGGGGGGACACCGGGGAGCTGTTTTTT,CASSLPRGDTGELFF,many,15,TRBV28,TRBJ2-2,NA
TGTGCCAGCAGCCCGGGGACACGAGGAGACTCCACCGGGGAGCTGTTTTTT,CASSPGTRGDSTGELFF,many,17,TRBV3-1,TRBJ2-2,NA
TGTGCCAGCAGTTTCCGGGGTCATAACTATGGCTACACCTTC,CASSFRGHNYGYTF,many,14,TRBV27,TRBJ1-2,NA
TGTGCCATCAGTGGGCAGGGGGCGCAAGGTGAGCAGTTCTTC,CAISGQGAQGEQFF,many,14,TRBV10-3,TRBJ2-1,TRBD1
TGTGCCTCTGGAAGGACTAGCGGGAGTACGGAGACCCAGTACTTC,CASGRTSGSTETQYF,many,15,TRBV30,TRBJ2-5,TRBD2
TGCGCCAGCAGCCGCCCACCCCAAAGGAATGAGCAGCTCTTC,CASSRPPQRNEQLF,few,14,TRBV5-1,TRBJ2-1,NA
TGCAGTGGCCGTGAGGAGGGGAAATACAATGAGCAGTTCTTC,CSGREEGKYNEQFF,few,14,TRBV20-1,TRBJ2-1,NA
TGTGCCAGCAGCTTAGGGTTGGCTGGCTACACCTTC,CASSLGLAGYTF,many,12,TRBV11-3,TRBJ1-2,NA
TGTGCCTGGGCCTCTGGGGGACTCAAAGCGACCCAGTACTTC,CAWASGGLKATQYF,many,14,TRBV30,TRBJ2-5,NA
TGTGCCAGTAGTATGCAGGGGAACTACAATGAGCAGTTCTTC,CASSMQGNYNEQFF,many,14,TRBV19,TRBJ2-1,NA
TGCGCCAGCAGCTGGGGGGCGGGCTCAACTCCGGGACTAGCGGGAAGGACCTACGAGCAGTACTTC,CASSWGAGSTPGLAGRTYEQYF,many,22,TRBV5-1,TRBJ2-7,TRBD2
TGTGCCAGCAGCGTTAGTGTTGGGGGCCGGGCCCTCCAAGAGACCCAGTACTTC,CASSVSVGGRALQETQYF,few,18,TRBV9,TRBJ2-5,NA
TGTGCCAGCAGCCAGGGACAGACCGACTACAATGAGCAGTTCTTC,CASSQGQTDYNEQFF,NA,15,TRBV3-1,TRBJ2-1,TRBD1
TGTGCCAGTAGTATGGGCACGGGCCTAGCGGGCTACAATGAGCAGTTCTTC,CASSMGTGLAGYNEQFF,NA,17,TRBV19,TRBJ2-1,TRBD2
TGTGCCAGCAGCCAAGATACTTGGACGCAGTCCTACGAGCAGTACTTC,CASSQDTWTQSYEQYF,NA,16,TRBV3-1,TRBJ2-7,NA
TGTGCCAGCCGCGGATCTGGCTCCTACAATGAGCAGTTCTTC,CASRGSGSYNEQFF,many,14,TRBV27,TRBJ2-1,NA
TGCGCCAGCAGCGAGGACAACTCCTTAGGCAGCACCATATATTTT,CASSEDNSLGSTIYF,many,15,TRBV5-1,TRBJ1-3,NA
TGTGCCAGTAGTATAGTCCAGGGCCGAACATACGAGCAGTACTTC,CASSIVQGRTYEQYF,NA,15,TRBV19,TRBJ2-7,NA
TGTGCCAGCAGTGAAGCGCTAGGGACAGGGCGGGAGCAGTACTTC,CASSEALGTGREQYF,many,15,TRBV2,TRBJ2-7,TRBD1
TGTGCCAGCAGTTTTTCCCCGGGGGGAGCTTCTGGCTACACCTTC,CASSFSPGGASGYTF,many,15,TRBV12-3/TRBV12-4,TRBJ1-2,NA
TGTGCCAGCAGCCCTCCCCACCGGTACAACACCGGGGAGCTGTTTTTT,CASSPPHRYNTGELFF,few,16,TRBV9,TRBJ2-2,NA
TGCGCCAGCAGCCAAGTTCTAGCGGGAACGAACACCGGGGGGCTGTTTTTT,CASSQVLAGTNTGGLFF,NA,17,TRBV4-1,TRBJ2-2,TRBD2
TGTGCCACCAGCAGAGTAGGGGCAGACTTTGCAACTAATGAAAAACTGTTTTTT,CATSRVGADFATNEKLFF,NA,18,TRBV15,TRBJ1-4,NA
TGTGCCAGCAGATCCATAGCGGGAGTTAGGAATGAGCAGTTCTTC,CASRSIAGVRNEQFF,many,15,TRBV7-2,TRBJ2-1,TRBD2
TGTGCCACCAGTGACGACAGGAGCTATGGCTACACCTTC,CATSDDRSYGYTF,many,13,TRBV24-1,TRBJ1-2,NA
TGTGCCAGTAGGACGCTGGGACAGGGAGGAAGTGGCTACACCTTC,CASRTLGQGGSGYTF,many,15,TRBV27,TRBJ1-2,TRBD1
TGTGCCAGCGTTCCCCTAGGGGGGTCGGATGAGCAGTTCTTC,CASVPLGGSDEQFF,many,14,TRBV27,TRBJ2-1,NA
TGTGCCAGCAGAAACGGGGGAGTAGGCACAGATACGCAGTATTTT,CASRNGGVGTDTQYF,NA,15,TRBV6-6,TRBJ2-3,NA
TGCGCCAGCAGCTCCAACATTACCGGGGAGCTGTTTTTT,CASSSNITGELFF,NA,13,TRBV5-1,TRBJ2-2,NA
TGTGCCAGCTCACCGGGCAGGCCAGGGGATCGCGCCACAGATACGCAGTATTTT,CASSPGRPGDRATDTQYF,many,18,TRBV18,TRBJ2-3,NA
TGTGCCAGTAGTAGCAACTGGAGGGAAAACACCGGGGAGCTGTTTTTT,CASSSNWRENTGELFF,NA,16,TRBV19,TRBJ2-2,NA
TGTGCCAGCAGTCATCCGGGACCCCCCGGCACCGGGGAGCTGTTTTTT,CASSHPGPPGTGELFF,few,16,TRBV11-3,TRBJ2-2,NA
TGTGCCAGCAGTGGGGACGGCGCTGGGACGCAGTATTTT,CASSGDGAGTQYF,many,13,TRBV27,TRBJ2-3,NA
TGCGCCAGCAGCTTCGGGGCAAACTCTGGAAACACCATATATTTT,CASSFGANSGNTIYF,many,15,TRBV5-1,TRBJ1-3,NA
TGTGCCAGCAGCTTAACGGCACTAGCGGGAGAGCAGTACTTC,CASSLTALAGEQYF,NA,14,TRBV7-3,TRBJ2-7,TRBD2
TGCGCCAGCAGAAGCGGGGCACCCTACAATGAGCAGTTCTTC,CASRSGAPYNEQFF,NA,14,TRBV5-1,TRBJ2-1,TRBD2
TGCAGTGAAAGCAAAAACACTGAAGCTTTCTTT,CSESKNTEAFF,NA,11,TRBV20-1,TRBJ1-1,NA
TGTGCCAGTAGTACAGGGGACCCACAGCCCCAGCATTTT,CASSTGDPQPQHF,NA,13,TRBV19,TRBJ1-5,NA
TGTGCCAGTAAGAAGGGCAGGGGGCGGGAGTTCAACACTGAAGCTTTCTTT,CASKKGRGREFNTEAFF,many,17,TRBV19,TRBJ1-1,TRBD1
TGTGCCATCAGTGAGTTTTCAGAGTATTCCTACAATGAGCAGTTCTTC,CAISEFSEYSYNEQFF,few,16,TRBV10-3,TRBJ2-1,NA
TGTGCCAGCAGTTTAGTGGGTAGCGGGTTCACAGATACGCAGTATTTT,CASSLVGSGFTDTQYF,many,16,TRBV28,TRBJ2-3,TRBD2
TGTGCCAGCAGTCCCCAGGGGGCTCATGAAAAACTGTTTTTT,CASSPQGAHEKLFF,few,14,TRBV12-3/TRBV12-4,TRBJ1-4,TRBD1